This entry is about one T cell receptor (beta chain). Its antigen is undetermined. The CDR3 sequence is 12 residues long. CDR1 is GTSNPN, CDR2 SVGIG, per germline (reference sequence). Trimming pared 4 bases from V and 6 bases from J, leaving 12 bases between. These data come from a study of OX40 agonist ivuxolimab in advanced cancers. Whole-study context: Mean age approximately 59 years, range about 23 to 79; 82.7% male.

Overall study results and limits: At doses 0.1 to 3.0 mg/kg, CD4+ and CD8+ clones expanded. A proportion of nonresponders additionally exhibited low normalized T-cell clonal expansion. Antigen targets of the expanded peripheral T cells went undetermined.

Method: immunoSEQ multiplex PCR; TCRdb's copy keeps in-frame clones and lacks some. The data contain about 51,000 clones, around nine tenths of them singletons. The sequenced sample was CD4+ or CD8+ T cells sorted from blood, obtained in a trial of the OX40 agonist ivuxolimab. V usage is TRBV30 and J usage is TRBJ1-1; D unresolved. This receptor was identified in an adult with an advanced solid tumor such as melanoma, head and neck, liver or kidney cancer. The CDR3 DNA is TGTGCCTGGATCGAGAGATGGTCTGAAGCTTTCTTT. It encodes CAWIERWSEAFF.